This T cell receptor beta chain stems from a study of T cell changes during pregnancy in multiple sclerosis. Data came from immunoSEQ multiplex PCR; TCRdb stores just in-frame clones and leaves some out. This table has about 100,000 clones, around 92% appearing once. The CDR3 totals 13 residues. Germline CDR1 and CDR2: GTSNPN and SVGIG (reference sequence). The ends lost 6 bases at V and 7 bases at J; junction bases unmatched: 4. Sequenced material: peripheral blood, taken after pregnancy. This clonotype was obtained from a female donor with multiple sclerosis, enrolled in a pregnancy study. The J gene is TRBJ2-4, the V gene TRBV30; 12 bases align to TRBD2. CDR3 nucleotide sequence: TGTGCCTGCTCCGGGACTAGCGGGAACATTCAGTACTTC. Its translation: CACSGTSGNIQYF.